These 22 T cell receptor beta chains originate from one sample sequenced in a study of metastatic and nonmetastatic thyroid tumors. TCRdb re-called clones from the PCR reads using MiXCR. In the table there are 20,000 to 25,000 clones, more than 20% of which are singletons. All patients were treatment-naive before thyroid surgery. The sample comprised adjacent normal tissue. Every receptor here comes from a female donor with papillary thyroid cancer or a benign thyroid nodule (not recorded which). Some clones in this sample may be carry-over from other donors' samples.

This clone was counted at least ten times. The rearrangement uses TRBV18 and TRBJ2-2; 9 bases align to TRBD1. The germline CDR1 and CDR2 sequences are KGHSH and LQKENI. After removal of 5 bases from V and 5 bases from J, the junction contained 9 bases not matched to a gene. This CDR3 is built from 16 residues. For the CDR3, the DNA is TGTGCCAGCTCAAGGCCGGGGACAGGGATTACCGGGGAGCTGTTTTTT. It translates to CASSRPGTGITGELFF.

The CDR3 region is CASSLGPGNYGYTF. Here the CDR3 DNA reads TGTGCCAGCAGCTTGGGTCCGGGGAACTATGGCTACACCTTC. This sequence joins TRBV5-6 and TRBJ1-2; unclear D gene. Germline CDR1 and CDR2: SGHDT and YYEEEE. The V gene lost 0 bases and the J gene lost 2 bases, with 8 bases spanning the gap. The CDR3 extends over 14 amino acids. The full variable domain, rest sourced from reference TRBV5-6 and TRBJ1-2, is DAGVTQSPTHLIKTRGQQVTLRCSPKSGHDTVSWYQQALGQGPQFIFQYYEEEERQRGNFPDRFSGHQFPNYSSELNVNALLLGDSALYLCASSLGPGNYGYTFGSGTRLTVV.

This sequence joins TRBV20-1 and TRBJ1-2, with 11 nucleotides matching TRBD1. CDR1 is DFQATT, CDR2 SNEGSKA, per germline (reference sequence). CDR3 size: 14 residues. V was pared by 6 bases and J by 2 bases, with 5 bases of the junction left unmatched. Written as DNA, the CDR3 is TGCAGTGCCCAAGGGACAGGGGGGAACTATGGCTACACCTTC. Translated: CSAQGTGGNYGYTF.

This clone was recorded many times. V is TRBV11-3 and J is TRBJ1-2; maybe TRBD1 (5 bases). CDR1 and CDR2 (germline): SGHNT, YENEEA. The CDR3 is 14 residues long. The V and J ends lost 5 bases and 4 bases respectively, with 14 bases between them. The CDR3 protein is CASSQGGRIYGYTF. In nucleotides, the CDR3 is TGTGCCAGCAGCCAGGGCGGCAGGATCTATGGCTACACCTTC.

This clone was recorded a few times. This sequence joins TRBV7-3 and TRBJ2-1, with 10 bases that match TRBD2. CDR1 and CDR2 (germline): SGHTA, FQGTGA. This CDR3 contains 16 residues. V was pared by 5 bases and J by 11 bases, with 15 bases of the junction left unmatched. In nucleotides, the CDR3 is TGTGCCAGCAGCCCTGGACTAGCGGTATTTGGGAATCAGCAGTTCTTC. It specifies CASSPGLAVFGNQQFF.

In this sample, this clone turned up many times. This chain joins TRBV11-1 and TRBJ1-6; 7 nucleotides align to TRBD1. CDR1 and CDR2 from the germline V gene are SGHAT and FQDESV (reference sequence). This CDR3 contains 16 residues. V was clipped by 1 base and J by 9 bases; unmatched bases: 9. The CDR3 region has the DNA TGTGCCAGCAGCTTAGGGTCAAGGACAGGTGGTTCACCCCTCCACTTT. Amino acids: CASSLGSRTGGSPLHF. Complete variable domain (other parts from reference TRBV11-1 and TRBJ1-6): EAEVAQSPRYKITEKSQAVAFWCDPISGHATLYWYRQILGQGPELLVQFQDESVVDDSQLPKDRFSAERLKGVDSTLKIQPAELGDSAMYLCASSLGSRTGGSPLHFGNGTRLTVT.

Many counts were recorded for this clone. The chain employs TRBV5-4 and TRBJ1-1; D possibly corresponds to TRBD1 (5 bases). Germline assignment: CDR1 SGHNT and CDR2 YYREEE (reference sequence). Trimming stripped 1 base from V and 4 bases from J, with 11 bases between. This CDR3 comprises 14 residues. CDR3 loop: CASSLIGGSTEAFF. The CDR3 DNA reads as TGTGCCAGCAGCTTGATCGGGGGTAGCACTGAAGCTTTCTTT.

This clone has only a few counts. J is TRBJ1-2 and V is TRBV6-5; 7 bases are shared with TRBD1. V dropped 1 base and J dropped 2; count of bases not matched to a gene: 10. This CDR3 comprises 17 residues. CDR1 is MNHEY and CDR2 is SVGAGI in the germline V gene. The CDR3 DNA is TGTGCCAGCAGTTACTTCCATGTGTCGACAGGGAACTATGGCTACACCTTC. This sequence encodes CASSYFHVSTGNYGYTF.

This clone was counted many times. The chain joins TRBV4-2 to TRBJ1-3; D gene ambiguous. The CDR3 consists of 16 residues. Germline V lookup: CDR1 LGHNA, CDR2 YNFKEQ. V shed 2 bases and J shed 0 bases, with 11 bases lying between them. The CDR3 DNA reads TGTGCCAGCAGCCAACCCTTCGGGAGCTCTGGAAACACCATATATTTT. Translated, it gives CASSQPFGSSGNTIYF.

This clone was observed many times. This rearrangement joins TRBV4-3 to TRBJ2-7, with TRBD2 identical over 7 bases. V lost 0 bases to trimming and J lost 1 base; unmatched junction nucleotides: 6. The CDR3 totals 16 residues. Germline V gene lookup returns CDR1 LGHNA and CDR2 YSLEER. In nucleotides, the CDR3 is TGCGCCAGCAGCCAAGACTCCGGGAGGTCTTCCTACGAGCAGTACTTC. Protein sequence: CASSQDSGRSSYEQYF.

This clone was detected a few times. A much bigger clone sits one base away, suggesting this may be a read error. This CDR3 is also generated by other DNA sequences in the sample. The chain couples TRBV9 to TRBJ2-1, with D possibly called TRBD1 or TRBD2 (6 bases each). The CDR3 spans 15 residues. V gave up 0 bases and J gave up 7 bases, with 14 bases separating them. Germline values: CDR1 SGDLS, CDR2 YYNGEE. The CDR3 coding sequence is TGTGCCAGCAGCGTAGACCCGGGGGCGTCAAATGAGCAGTTCTTC. Protein: CASSVDPGASNEQFF.

This clone was detected many times. V usage is TRBV5-4 and J usage is TRBJ2-5; weak D call: TRBD2 (6 bases). This CDR3 is built from 15 residues. The V end was cut by 1 base, the J end by 5 bases, with 15 bases between. From germline, CDR1 is SGHNT and CDR2 YYREEE (reference sequence). As DNA, the CDR3 is TGTGCCAGCAGCTTGCGGGACTTTGGCCGGGAGACCCAGTACTTC. Translation: CASSLRDFGRETQYF.

V is TRBV29-1 and J is TRBJ1-5, with a weak D call TRBD1 (5 bases). The CDR3 covers 12 residues. V was trimmed by 3 bases and J by 7 bases, leaving 10 bases between them. The germline gives CDR1 SQVTM, CDR2 ANQGSEA. The DNA of the CDR3 is TGCAGCGTTGATGGCGGGGGGCAGCCCCAGCATTTT. Protein sequence: CSVDGGGQPQHF.

The chain has TRBV20-1 and TRBJ2-1, with a weak D call TRBD2 (6 bases). V lost 6 bases and J 8 bases, leaving 23 bases between the germline ends. The CDR3 length is 15 residues. The germline gives CDR1 DFQATT, CDR2 SNEGSKA (reference sequence). DNA for the CDR3: TGCAGTGCCCCTAGGTGGGGAGGACCGTACGATGAGCAGTTCTTC. Protein product: CSAPRWGGPYDEQFF.

This clone showed up many times. The rearrangement joins TRBV13 to TRBJ2-1, with a possible D match to TRBD2 (5 bases). The CDR3 is 13 amino acids. Germline assignment: CDR1 PRHDT and CDR2 FYEKMQ (reference sequence). Trimming removed 4 bases at V and 7 bases at J, with 11 bases between. The CDR3 region has the DNA TGTGCCAGCAGCTCAGAGGGCGCGAATGAGCAGTTCTTC. Encoded protein: CASSSEGANEQFF.

The chain has TRBV29-1 and TRBJ2-3; 9 nucleotides align to TRBD2. The CDR3 runs 13 residues. Germline assignment: CDR1 SQVTM and CDR2 ANQGSEA. J lost 4 bases, V lost 6 bases, and 5 bases had no gene match. The CDR3 loop reads CSVLAGASDTQYF. In nucleotides, the CDR3 is TGCAGCGTGTTAGCGGGAGCGTCAGATACGCAGTATTTT.

The rearrangement joins TRBV6-1 to TRBJ2-1, with D perhaps given as TRBD1 or TRBD2 (6 bases each). The CDR3 covers 15 residues. V lost 1 base and J lost 4, with 11 bases in between. Germline-derived CDR1 and CDR2 are MNHNS and SASEGT. CDR3 DNA sequence: TGTGCCAGCAGTGAAGATAGGGGGGCTTACAATGAGCAGTTCTTC. This encodes CASSEDRGAYNEQFF.

The V and J genes are TRBV11-2 and TRBJ2-3, with a weak D call TRBD2 (7 bases). The CDR3 runs 15 residues. Germline CDR1 SGHAT, CDR2 FQNNGV. V was shortened by 5 bases and J by 3 bases, with 15 bases between the two germline ends. The DNA of the CDR3 is TGTGCCAGCAGCGGGGGGGCATGGGTTACAGATACGCAGTATTTT. Its protein product is CASSGGAWVTDTQYF.

This CDR3 reads CASSDVYTGELFF. DNA for the CDR3: TGCGCCAGCAGTGACGTGTACACCGGGGAGCTGTTTTTT. V is TRBV10-2 and J is TRBJ2-2; D gene unclear. Germline CDR1 and CDR2: WSHSY and SAAADI. The CDR3 runs 13 residues. Trimming pared 3 bases from V and 3 bases from J, leaving 5 bases between.

Relative to its sample, this clone is medium-sized. The V and J genes are TRBV6-2 or TRBV6-3 and TRBJ2-2, with D tentatively TRBD2 (5 bases). Looked up from germline, CDR1 is MNHEY and CDR2 is SVGEGT. The V end was cut by 6 bases, the J end by 3 bases, with 14 bases between. The CDR3 is made up of 15 amino acids. The CDR3 DNA is TGTGCCAGCAGGACGGAGGCCCATTACACCGGGGAGCTGTTTTTT. As protein: CASRTEAHYTGELFF.

This clone occurred many times. The chain carries TRBV20-1 and TRBJ1-2, with D possibly TRBD1 on 5 matching bases. CDR3 size: 15 residues. Germline loops: CDR1 DFQATT, CDR2 SNEGSKA (reference sequence). Trimming pared 0 bases from V and 4 bases from J, leaving 15 bases between. DNA for the CDR3: TGCAGTGCTAGAGATCGGAGCAGGGAACCCTATGGCTACACCTTC. Protein sequence: CSARDRSREPYGYTF.

The V gene is TRBV12-3 or TRBV12-4, the J gene TRBJ2-6; D is unclear. The germline V and J ends were trimmed by 9 bases and 0 bases, with 18 bases remaining between them. The CDR3 length is 17 residues. DNA of the CDR3: TGTGCCAGAAGCCCCGTCACCAGCTCCTCTGGGGCCAACGTCCTGACTTTC. Residues: CARSPVTSSSGANVLTF.